This record concerns one TCR beta chain sequence. The data were obtained in a study of blood T cell repertoires in COVID-19. V was pared by 0 bases and J by 0 bases, with 2 bases of the junction left unmatched. Germline lookup yields CDR1 KGHSH and CDR2 LQKENI. The CDR3 consists of 16 residues. As handled by the study authors: Estimated nucleated cell counts came from reference gene primer amplification. Assay used: immunoSEQ multiplex PCR; TCRdb lists only in-frame clones, some missing. The V and J calls and clone size are taken from that table; D and trimming were inferred from the DNA. The repertoire holds under 500,000 clones, with roughly 90% as singletons.

V gene TRBV18 combines with J gene TRBJ1-3; 7 nucleotides align to TRBD1. The material sequenced was peripheral blood. This receptor was obtained from a woman between 25 and 40 years old with acute or convalescent COVID-19. The CDR3 DNA reads TGTGCCAGCTCACCACCGGGACAGACCTCTGGAAACACCATATATTTT. Its translation: CASSPPGQTSGNTIYF. Full variable domain (outside the CDR3, taken from reference TRBV18 and TRBJ1-3): NAGVMQNPRHLVRRRGQEARLRCSPMKGHSHVYWYRQLPEEGLKFMVYLQKENIIDESGMPKERFSAEFPKEGPSILRIQQVVRGDSAAYFCASSPPGQTSGNTIYFGEGSWLTVV.